The 17 T cell receptor beta chains below come from one sample, sequenced in a study of T-cell reconstitution after alpha-beta-depleted transplantation in children (dated by TCRdb to 2016 to 2017). Library generation was performed with PCR. These reads were obtained on an Illumina HiSeq 2500. Molecular barcoding was employed in the preparation of TCR libraries, with unique molecular identifiers being used to normalize TCRbeta repertoire quantification. Clones were called with MiXCR by TCRdb after fastp trimmed the public reads at Q25, and only in-frame beta chains were retained. Every distinct CDR3 protein forms one entry, paired with its most common genes and DNA. The sample table lists about 600,000 distinct CDR3 sequences, 23% of them with a count of one. The ten largest account for 11% to 15% of the sample. Taken with the paper, the label for treatment or condition translates to: allogeneic hematopoietic cell transplantation with graft depleted of TCRalphabeta T cells and CD19 B cells.

The material sequenced was PBMCs, mostly from graft donor cells, taken 360 days after TCRalphabeta/CD19-depleted stem cell transplant. These receptors were collected from a boy younger than two who had a stem cell transplant for acute myeloid leukemia, so the T cells may come from the graft donor.

The chain employs TRBV6-2 or TRBV6-3 and TRBJ2-6; a possible D gene is TRBD2 (6 bases). Trimming removed 2 bases at V and 2 bases at J, with 13 bases between. From germline, CDR1 is MNHEY and CDR2 SVGEGT. The CDR3 length is 17 residues. CDR3 loop: CASSYREVRAGANVLTF. CDR3 nucleotide sequence: TGTGCCAGCAGTTACAGGGAGGTGCGGGCTGGGGCCAACGTCCTGACTTTC.

The chain links TRBV10-2 to TRBJ2-7; D ambiguous. The CDR3 has 11 amino acids. Between the trimmed V and J ends, which lost 8 bases and 0 bases, there was a span of 5 bases. Per the germline V gene, CDR1 is WSHSY and CDR2 is SAAADI. The CDR3 loop reads CASGSSYEQYV. The CDR3 bases are TGCGCCAGCGGTAGCTCCTACGAGCAGTACGTC.

This clonotype was found a few times. The J gene is TRBJ2-5, the V gene TRBV24-1; D not resolved. Germline CDR1 KGHDR, CDR2 SFDVKD. The CDR3 has 17 residues. V was shortened by 4 bases and J by 2 bases, with 19 bases between the two germline ends. The CDR3 spells CATSDPDGITHQETQYF. CDR3 nucleotides: TGTGCCACCAGTGACCCTGACGGAATAACCCATCAAGAGACCCAGTACTTC.

Ten or more counts support this clonotype. The V and J genes are TRBV29-1 and TRBJ1-1; D not resolved. Per germline, CDR1 SQVTM and CDR2 ANQGSEA. With 3 bases removed from V and 1 base from J, the gap between germline ends came to 9 bases. CDR3 length: 13 residues. CDR3 DNA sequence: TGCAGCGTTGATTCCGTTAGGAACACTGAAGCTTTCTTT. It yields the protein CSVDSVRNTEAFF.

This chain links TRBV28 with TRBJ2-7; possibly TRBD1 for D (8 bases). Looked up from germline, CDR1 is MDHEN and CDR2 is SYDVKM. Trimming took off 6 bases at V and 9 bases at J, with 15 bases between the two ends. The CDR3 contains 12 residues. The CDR3 DNA is TGTGCCAGCAGGGATACAGGGGGGGGGCAGTACGTC. Its translation: CASRDTGGGQYV.

This clonotype was recorded a few times. V gene TRBV29-1 combines with J gene TRBJ1-1, with no clear D. Germline CDR1 reads SQVTM; CDR2 reads ANQGSEA. The V and J ends lost 2 bases and 0 bases respectively, with 7 bases between them. The CDR3 is made up of 13 amino acids. This CDR3 reads CSVEHLLNTEAFF. CDR3 sequence (DNA): TGCAGCGTTGAACACCTACTGAACACTGAAGCTTTCTTT.

This clonotype was recorded a few times. The chain uses TRBV29-1 and TRBJ2-1, with 12 bases aligning to TRBD1. The CDR3 is 15 amino acids. The J segment lost 7 bases and the V segment lost 8 bases, leaving 12 bases of the junction unmatched. CDR1 and CDR2 from the germline V gene are SQVTM and ANQGSEA. This CDR3 reads CSLSSGTGGRNEQFF. CDR3 bases: TGCAGCTTATCGTCAGGGACAGGGGGCCGGAATGAGCAGTTCTTC.

CDR3 sequence (DNA): TGCGCCAGCAGCTTGGAGGTTGGACACAACTATGGCTACACCTTC. Translation: CASSLEVGHNYGYTF. The chain joins TRBV5-1 to TRBJ1-2, with TRBD1 as a possible D gene (5 bases). Looked up from germline, CDR1 is SGHRS and CDR2 is YFSETQ. V was cut by 0 bases and J by 2 bases, with 11 bases left in between. The CDR3 is made up of 15 amino acids.

CDR3 bases: TGTGCCAGCAGACAGAGCGGCCTGAGCTCCTACGAGCAGTACTTC. It is translated as CASRQSGLSSYEQYF. J is TRBJ2-7 and V is TRBV12-3 or TRBV12-4, with a possible D match to TRBD2 (5 bases). The V and J ends lost 6 bases and 0 bases respectively, with 15 bases between them. The length of the CDR3 is 15 residues.

This clonotype was found a few times. The chain uses TRBV20-1 and TRBJ1-6, with D uncertain. The CDR3 runs 13 residues. Germline V gene data show CDR1 as DFQATT and CDR2 as SNEGSKA (reference sequence). V lost 3 bases and J lost 9, with 12 bases in between. CDR3: CSASSPYFSPLHF. Here the CDR3 DNA reads TGCAGTGCTAGCAGTCCGTACTTTTCACCCCTCCACTTT.

The V gene is TRBV7-9, the J gene TRBJ1-1; D remains unclear. Germline CDR1 reads SEHNR; CDR2 reads FQNEAQ (reference sequence). Trimming stripped 4 bases from V and 4 bases from J, with 7 bases between. This CDR3 contains 12 residues. Here the CDR3 reads CASSSGPTEAFF. In nucleotides, the CDR3 is TGTGCCAGCAGCTCGGGTCCCACTGAAGCTTTCTTT.

The chain links TRBV3-1 to TRBJ2-1; D may be TRBD2 (6 bases). V was shortened by 5 bases and J by 0 bases, with 14 bases between the two germline ends. The germline gives CDR1 LGHDT, CDR2 YNNKEL (reference sequence). The CDR3 extends over 16 amino acids. CDR3 loop: CASSKIADSSYNEQFF. Written as DNA, the CDR3 is TGTGCCAGCAGCAAGATAGCGGATAGCTCCTACAATGAGCAGTTCTTC.

This clonotype was recorded many times. The DNA for the CDR3 is TGCAGTGCTACTCAGGGACAGACATATGGCTACACCTTC. This codes for CSATQGQTYGYTF. The chain uses TRBV20-1 and TRBJ1-2, with 7 bases that match TRBD1. CDR3 size: 13 residues. Per germline, CDR1 DFQATT and CDR2 SNEGSKA (reference sequence). V dropped 4 bases and J dropped 5; count of bases not matched to a gene: 7.

This clonotype has a count of ten or more. The gene calls are TRBV20-1 and TRBJ2-7, with 13 bases identical to TRBD2. This CDR3 spans 13 amino acids. Trimming took 6 bases from V and 3 from J; bases not matched to a gene: 2. In germline, CDR1 is DFQATT, CDR2 SNEGSKA (reference sequence). The CDR3 loop is CSAGTSGNYEQYF. The CDR3 DNA follows: TGCAGTGCCGGGACTAGCGGGAACTACGAGCAGTACTTC.

A few counts support this clonotype. The chain combines TRBV10-3 with TRBJ1-2, with 8 bases that match TRBD1. The CDR3 runs to 12 residues. Germline V gene lookup returns CDR1 ENHRY and CDR2 SYGVKD. V lost 5 bases, J lost 6 bases, and 2 bases stayed unmatched. CDR3 DNA sequence: TGTGCCATCAGTCCGACAGGGGATGGCTACACCTTC. It translates to CAISPTGDGYTF.

This clonotype was picked up many times. The chain recombines TRBV2 with TRBJ2-1; the D gene is possibly TRBD2 (7 bases). V gave up 4 bases and J gave up 2 bases, with 9 bases separating them. The CDR3 consists of 14 residues. CDR1 SNHLY and CDR2 FYNNEI come from the germline V gene. Here the CDR3 DNA reads TGTGCCAGCAGTGGGGGGGGCCCCTACAATGAGCAGTTCTTC. This encodes CASSGGGPYNEQFF. Based on the CDR3 plus reference TRBV2 and TRBJ2-1, the full variable domain is EPEVTQTPSHQVTQMGQEVILRCVPISNHLYFYWYRQILGQKVEFLVSFYNNEISEKSEIFDDQFSVERPDGSNFTLKIRSTKLEDSAMYFCASSGGGPYNEQFFGPGTRLTVL.

The chain joins TRBV7-6 to TRBJ2-1; D remains unclear. The CDR3 spans 15 residues. Germline assignment: CDR1 SGHVS and CDR2 FNYEAQ. Trimming stripped 5 bases from V and 7 bases from J, with 18 bases between. CDR3 sequence reads: CASSRRWIGLNEQFF. The CDR3 region has the DNA TGTGCCAGCAGCCGAAGGTGGATCGGTTTAAATGAGCAGTTCTTC.